This is a list of T cell receptor beta chains from one sample in a study of control samples from healthy donors and cancer patients. Sequencing used immunoSEQ multiplex PCR; TCRdb keeps in-frame clones, though not all of them. The sample consists of about 120,000 clones, over 75% of them appearing once. Sequencing was performed on PBMCs. All receptors come from a woman in her forties or fifties with colorectal cancer. The CDR3 runs from the conserved cysteine through the conserved F or W. The order of the fields is clone size, D gene, J gene, V gene, CDR3 protein, CDR3 DNA. D genes are given only for firm matches. Size is stated for part of the rows, as once, few or many counts, or as a class when the clone is expanded.

>.|.|TRBJ1-2|TRBV7-2
CASSPRAFSGYGYTF
TGTGCCAGCAGCCCTCGGGCCTTTTCTGGCTATGGCTACACCTTC
>.|.|TRBJ2-7|TRBV11-2
CASSPRSGSSYEQYF
TGTGCCAGCAGCCCCCGGTCGGGAAGCTCCTACGAGCAGTACTTC
>.|TRBD1|TRBJ1-6|TRBV30
CAWMGQHNSPLHF
TGTGCCTGGATGGGACAGCACAATTCACCCCTCCACTTT
>once|TRBD1|TRBJ1-5|TRBV19
CASSETGPGHQPQHF
TGTGCCAGTAGTGAGACAGGGCCGGGCCATCAGCCCCAGCATTTT
>few|.|TRBJ1-3|TRBV5-8
CASSSDRIPGNTIYF
TGTGCCAGCAGCTCCGACAGAATCCCTGGAAACACCATATATTTT
>.|.|TRBJ2-7|TRBV28
CARSKRYRCAYEQYF
.
>.|TRBD1|TRBJ2-3|TRBV7-6
CASSKGTATSTDTQYF
TGTGCCAGCAGCAAAGGGACAGCAACTAGCACAGATACGCAGTATTTT
>.|TRBD2|TRBJ2-7|TRBV5-4
CASSQGSGRGEQYF
TGTGCCAGCAGCCAAGGCAGCGGGAGAGGTGAGCAGTACTTC
>once|TRBD1|TRBJ2-7|TRBV10-3
CAISESPRQGSYEQYF
TGTGCCATCAGTGAGTCCCCCCGACAGGGCTCCTACGAGCAGTACTTC
>.|.|TRBJ1-3|TRBV10-3
CATQGGSSGNTIYF
TGTGCCACCCAAGGTGGGAGCTCTGGAAACACCATATATTTT
>.|.|TRBJ1-1|TRBV19
CASSPQERITEAFF
TGTGCCAGTAGTCCCCAGGAAAGGATCACTGAAGCTTTCTTT
>once|.|TRBJ1-1|TRBV29-1
CSVDRGLNTEAFF
TGCAGCGTTGACAGGGGATTGAACACTGAAGCTTTCTTT
>few|.|TRBJ1-3|TRBV7-6
CASSSKDGTSGNTIYF
TGTGCCAGCAGCTCAAAGGACGGTACCTCTGGAAACACCATATATTTT
>.|TRBD1|TRBJ1-2|TRBV7-2
CASSLDSLGQGWDGYTF
TGTGCCAGCAGCCTAGACTCTCTTGGACAGGGATGGGATGGCTACACCTTC
>.|.|TRBJ2-2|TRBV18
CASSPEWGNTGELFF
TGTGCCAGCTCCCCGGAGTGGGGGAACACCGGGGAGCTGTTTTTT
>.|TRBD2|TRBJ2-2|TRBV6-5
CASSSGTMNTGELFF
TGTGCCAGCAGTTCCGGGACTATGAACACCGGGGAGCTGTTTTTT
>.|.|TRBJ2-3|TRBV15
CATSREVGLEEFLRSTDTQYF
TGTGCCACCAGCAGAGAGGTGGGGTTAGAAGAGTTTCTACGAAGCACAGATACGCAGTATTTT
>.|TRBD1|TRBJ2-5|TRBV7-3
CASSLTGGLSGTQYF
TGTGCCAGCAGCTTAACAGGGGGCCTCTCCGGGACCCAGTACTTC
>.|.|TRBJ2-3|TRBV11-1
CASSLVGAGEDTQYF
TGTGCCAGCAGCCTAGTGGGGGCCGGGGAAGATACGCAGTATTTT
>.|.|TRBJ2-5|TRBV11-2
CASTLGAGLQETQYF
TGTGCCAGCACCCTTGGGGCGGGGCTCCAAGAGACCCAGTACTTC
>.|.|TRBJ2-1|TRBV4-1
CASSPTRGLKAYNEQFF
TGCGCCAGCAGCCCGACACGGGGACTGAAGGCCTACAATGAGCAGTTCTTC
>.|TRBD2|TRBJ2-4|TRBV19
CASSIPRGGTGNIQYF
TGTGCCAGTAGTATCCCACGGGGGGGGACCGGGAACATTCAGTACTTC
>.|.|TRBJ1-4|TRBV9
CASSVAGTPNEKLFF
TGTGCCAGCAGCGTCGCCGGGACACCGAATGAAAAACTGTTTTTT
>.|TRBD2|TRBJ2-1|TRBV5-1
CASSYVTSGAYNEQFF
TGCGCCAGCAGCTACGTGACTAGCGGGGCCTACAATGAGCAGTTCTTC
>.|.|TRBJ2-3|TRBV18
CASSPITDTQYF
TGTGCCAGCTCACCGATCACAGATACGCAGTATTTT
>.|.|TRBJ1-5|TRBV7-9
CASSFSGRGNQPQHF
TGTGCCAGCAGCTTCTCTGGACGGGGCAATCAGCCCCAGCATTTT
>.|TRBD1|TRBJ1-1|TRBV29-1
CSVTGTANTEAFF
TGCAGCGTTACCGGGACAGCGAACACTGAAGCTTTCTTT
>once|TRBD2|TRBJ2-1|TRBV9
CASSAQLAGDEQFF
TGTGCCAGCAGCGCCCAACTAGCGGGAGATGAGCAGTTCTTC
>.|.|TRBJ2-7|TRBV30
CAWSAEYEQYF
TGTGCCTGGAGTGCCGAATACGAGCAGTACTTC
>.|.|TRBJ1-1|TRBV5-1
CASSLGSSGGNTEAFF
TGCGCCAGCAGCCTCGGATCCAGTGGGGGGAACACTGAAGCTTTCTTT
>.|.|TRBJ1-1|TRBV30
CAWSIRTDEAFF
TGTGCCTGGAGTATCCGGACAGATGAAGCTTTCTTT
>once|TRBD1|TRBJ1-1|TRBV6-5
CASGKQGAETEAFF
TGTGCCAGCGGAAAACAGGGGGCGGAGACTGAAGCTTTCTTT
>once|.|TRBJ1-5|TRBV6-1
CASSDWGQHIGYSNQPQHF
TGTGCCAGCAGTGATTGGGGACAACATATCGGCTATAGCAATCAGCCCCAGCATTTT
>.|.|TRBJ2-1|TRBV29-1
CSVVTRSSYNEQFF
TGCAGCGTTGTAACTAGGAGCTCCTACAATGAGCAGTTCTTC
>.|TRBD1|TRBJ1-1|TRBV14
CASSQWTGMNTEAFF
TGTGCCAGCAGCCAGTGGACAGGGATGAACACTGAAGCTTTCTTT
>.|.|TRBJ1-6|TRBV5-8
CASSRGMWGRNNSPLHF
TGTGCCAGCAGCCGTGGGATGTGGGGGCGGAATAATTCACCCCTCCACTTT
>.|.|TRBJ1-1|TRBV10-3
CAISEGGASNTEAFF
TGTGCCATCAGTGAAGGAGGAGCATCTAACACTGAAGCTTTCTTT